The 20 T cell receptor beta chains reported below all come from one sample, sequenced in a study of beta chain features in type 1 diabetes. Expressed TCRB transcripts got sequenced, as all isolated RNA was reverse transcribed. Clones were sequenced by immunoSEQ multiplex PCR, and TCRdb holds only the in-frame ones, with some missing. The sample includes about 360,000 clones, roughly 12% seen only once; the top ten take about 0.017%. Sequencing input: naive CD4+ T cells from blood. These receptors were collected from a man between 18 and 35 years old in good health.

The table lists this clone with a few counts. V and J are TRBV19 and TRBJ2-1; the match to TRBD2 covers 9 bases. Looked up from germline, CDR1 is LNHDA and CDR2 is SQIVND (reference sequence). V dropped 3 bases and J dropped 7; count of bases not matched to a gene: 7. The CDR3 consists of 15 residues. The CDR3 region is CASSMAGGPPNEQFF. The CDR3 DNA is TGTGCCAGTAGTATGGCGGGAGGGCCACCTAATGAGCAGTTCTTC.

The rearrangement links TRBV10-3 to TRBJ2-3, with TRBD2 as a possible D gene (5 bases). Germline CDR1 ENHRY, CDR2 SYGVKD. The V end was cut by 0 bases, the J end by 2 bases, with 9 bases between. This CDR3 is built from 15 residues. The CDR3 nucleotides read TGTGCCATCAGTGAGTCCCAGCGGTACACAGATACGCAGTATTTT. Its protein is CAISESQRYTDTQYF.

This clone was detected ten times or more. The V call is TRBV15, the J call TRBJ2-7, with D hard to call. From germline, CDR1 is LNHNV and CDR2 YYDKDF (reference sequence). The CDR3 runs to 13 residues. With 1 base removed from V and 7 bases from J, the gap between germline ends came to 11 bases. The CDR3 region is CATSRGLSGEQYF. CDR3 nucleotides: TGTGCCACCAGCAGAGGACTGAGTGGAGAGCAGTACTTC. Combining the CDR3 with reference TRBV15 and TRBJ2-7 gives the whole variable domain DAMVIQNPRYQVTQFGKPVTLSCSQTLNHNVMYWYQQKSSQAPKLLFHYYDKDFNNEADTPDNFQSRRPNTSFCFLDIRSPGLGDTAMYLCATSRGLSGEQYFGPGTRLTVT.

The table lists this clone with a few counts. The chain employs TRBV25-1 and TRBJ2-5, with 15 positions matching TRBD2. The J call may be wrong; the DNA end is better matched by TRBJ2-7. The germline V gene encodes CDR1 MGHDK and CDR2 SYGVNS. The CDR3 length is 17 residues. The CDR3 DNA is TGTGCCAGCAGTTTGGGACTAGCGGGAGGCGTAACCTACGAGCAGTACTTC. Translating gives CASSLGLAGGVTYEQYF.

The rearrangement uses TRBV6-5 and TRBJ2-3; D is perhaps TRBD2 (6 bases). The germline V gene has CDR1 MNHEY and CDR2 SVGAGI. The CDR3 consists of 15 residues. With 2 bases removed from V and 0 bases from J, the gap between germline ends came to 9 bases. This CDR3 is CASSYGRGSTDTQYF. CDR3 coding DNA: TGTGCCAGCAGTTACGGCCGGGGGAGCACAGATACGCAGTATTTT.

Here the CDR3 reads CASSLQGSTYEQYF. The CDR3 nucleotides are TGTGCCAGCAGCTTACAGGGGTCAACCTACGAGCAGTACTTC. The V call is TRBV9, the J call TRBJ2-7; 7 nucleotides agree with TRBD1. Germline lookup yields CDR1 SGDLS and CDR2 YYNGEE. Losses at the gene ends were 4 bases for V and 2 bases for J; bases not matched to a gene: 6. The CDR3 length is 14 residues.

V is TRBV5-6 and J is TRBJ2-7, with TRBD2 identical over 16 bases. Germline lookup yields CDR1 SGHDT and CDR2 YYEEEE. V dropped 3 bases and J dropped 7; count of bases not matched to a gene: 10. The CDR3 has 17 amino acids. CDR3 nucleotides: TGTGCCAGCAGCTGGACTGGGACTAGCGGGGGGGCGCGGGAGCAGTACTTC. Protein: CASSWTGTSGGAREQYF.

The gene calls are TRBV27 and TRBJ2-3; D possibly corresponds to TRBD1 (5 bases). The CDR3 runs to 14 residues. Germline V gene data show CDR1 as MNHEY and CDR2 as SMNVEV (reference sequence). Trimming stripped 6 bases from V and 0 bases from J, with 10 bases between. The CDR3 DNA is TGTGCCAGCAGACATGACAGAAGCACAGATACGCAGTATTTT. Its translation is CASRHDRSTDTQYF.

This clone was detected only a few times. The V call is TRBV5-6, the J call TRBJ2-1, with 16 bases that match TRBD2. The CDR3 contains 17 residues. J lost 9 bases, V lost 3 bases, and 9 bases had no gene match. CDR1 and CDR2 (germline): SGHDT, YYEEEE. The CDR3 here is CASSSPGLAGGLGEQFF. The CDR3 DNA reads TGTGCCAGCAGCTCCCCGGGACTAGCGGGGGGGCTGGGTGAGCAGTTCTTC.

This clone has more than one count but fewer than ten. The V gene is TRBV9, the J gene TRBJ2-2, with D possibly matching TRBD2 (6 bases). The V end lost 0 bases, the J end lost 4 bases, and 19 bases lay between the germline ends. Looked up from germline, CDR1 is SGDLS and CDR2 is YYNGEE. CDR3 length: 18 amino acids. CDR3 nucleotides: TGTGCCAGCAGCGTAGATTTGTTCAGCGGGCCCAGCACCGGGGAGCTGTTTTTT. Translated: CASSVDLFSGPSTGELFF.

This CDR3 reads CAISEGQAEQYF. The DNA of the CDR3 is TGTGCCATCAGTGAAGGACAGGCAGAGCAGTACTTC. The chain carries TRBV10-3 and TRBJ2-7; 7 bases match TRBD1. The CDR3 is 12 amino acids. Germline V gene sequence: CDR1 ENHRY, CDR2 SYGVKD. With V trimmed by 3 bases and J by 7 bases, 3 bases remained unmatched.

This sequence joins TRBV27 and TRBJ1-3; no clear D gene. The CDR3 extends over 13 amino acids. The ends were cut back, 3 bases at V and 0 bases at J, with 3 bases in the middle. CDR1 MNHEY and CDR2 SMNVEV come from the germline V gene (reference sequence). CDR3 DNA sequence: TGTGCCAGCAGTTTCCACTCTGGAAACACCATATATTTT. This encodes CASSFHSGNTIYF.

As for this clone: This CDR3 is also generated by other DNA sequences in the sample. The chain links TRBV28 to TRBJ1-2; D call uncertain. CDR1 MDHEN and CDR2 SYDVKM come from the germline V gene. With 1 base removed from V and 8 bases from J, the gap between germline ends came to 8 bases. This CDR3 is built from 12 residues. DNA of the CDR3: TGTGCCAGCAGTTTATCGGGGTCGGGCTACACCTTC. It is translated as CASSLSGSGYTF.

The V gene is TRBV5-6, the J gene TRBJ1-1; TRBD1 agrees at 9 bases. V dropped 1 base and J dropped 7; count of bases not matched to a gene: 2. The CDR3 is 13 residues long. Germline V gene sequence: CDR1 SGHDT, CDR2 YYEEEE. The CDR3 DNA reads TGTGCCAGCAGCTTGTGGGACAGGGATGAAGCTTTCTTT. The encoded protein is CASSLWDRDEAFF.

This clone was seen a handful of times. The chain is built from TRBV28 and TRBJ1-1; unclear D gene. The CDR3 runs to 13 residues. V dropped 3 bases and J dropped 0 bases, with 5 bases sitting between them. CDR1 is MDHEN and CDR2 is SYDVKM in the germline V gene. The CDR3 reads CASSFPLNTEAFF. CDR3 in DNA: TGTGCCAGCAGTTTCCCTTTGAACACTGAAGCTTTCTTT. The whole variable domain, filled in from reference TRBV28 and TRBJ1-1, reads DVKVTQSSRYLVKRTGEKVFLECVQDMDHENMFWYRQDPGLGLRLIYFSYDVKMKEKGDIPEGYSVSREKKERFSLILESASTNQTSMYLCASSFPLNTEAFFGQGTRLTVV.

The chain joins TRBV6-5 to TRBJ1-2; the match to TRBD1 covers 9 bases. The V and J ends lost 6 bases and 4 bases, in that order; junction bases with no gene match: 6. There are 14 residues in the CDR3. The germline CDR1 and CDR2 sequences are MNHEY and SVGAGI. CDR3 sequence (DNA): TGTGCCAGCAGCCCGGGACAGGGCACCTATGGCTACACCTTC. Its protein is CASSPGQGTYGYTF.

This clone was seen only a few times. This chain joins TRBV5-1 and TRBJ1-2, with D possibly matching TRBD1 (6 bases). V was trimmed by 0 bases and J by 6 bases, leaving 6 bases between them. Germline V gene lookup returns CDR1 SGHRS and CDR2 YFSETQ. The CDR3 extends over 12 amino acids. This chain's CDR3 is CASSLEGDGYTF. DNA of the CDR3: TGCGCCAGCAGCTTGGAGGGGGATGGCTACACCTTC.

V is TRBV4-2 and J is TRBJ1-6; 9 nucleotides align to TRBD1. This CDR3 is 14 amino acids long. In germline, CDR1 is LGHNA, CDR2 YNFKEQ. With 6 bases clipped from V and 10 bases from J, the junction kept 7 bases outside the gene matches. CDR3 nucleotide sequence: TGTGCCAGCAGGGGGGACAGGGCAAACTCACCCCTCCACTTT. It yields the protein CASRGDRANSPLHF.

This clone was counted a few times. The chain employs TRBV7-2 and TRBJ2-1, with 9 positions matching TRBD1. CDR1 and CDR2 (germline): SGHTA, FQGNSA. The V segment lost 1 base and the J segment 0 bases; nucleotides outside the gene matches: 1. The CDR3 spans 16 residues. The CDR3 sequence is CASSLETGGSYNEQFF. CDR3 DNA sequence: TGTGCCAGCAGCTTAGAGACAGGGGGCTCCTACAATGAGCAGTTCTTC. Full variable domain (missing parts from reference TRBV7-2 and TRBJ2-1): GAGVSQSPSNKVTEKGKDVELRCDPISGHTALYWYRQSLGQGLEFLIYFQGNSAPDKSGLPSDRFSAERTGGSVSTLTIQRTQQEDSAVYLCASSLETGGSYNEQFFGPGTRLTVL.

The chain employs TRBV7-2 and TRBJ1-5, with D unclear. V was clipped by 9 bases and J by 0 bases, with 6 bases between them. The CDR3 loop spans 12 amino acids. Germline V CDR1 and CDR2: SGHTA, FQGNSA. For the CDR3, the DNA is TGTGCCAGTTCCCATAGCAATCAGCCCCAGCATTTT. Translated, it gives CASSHSNQPQHF.